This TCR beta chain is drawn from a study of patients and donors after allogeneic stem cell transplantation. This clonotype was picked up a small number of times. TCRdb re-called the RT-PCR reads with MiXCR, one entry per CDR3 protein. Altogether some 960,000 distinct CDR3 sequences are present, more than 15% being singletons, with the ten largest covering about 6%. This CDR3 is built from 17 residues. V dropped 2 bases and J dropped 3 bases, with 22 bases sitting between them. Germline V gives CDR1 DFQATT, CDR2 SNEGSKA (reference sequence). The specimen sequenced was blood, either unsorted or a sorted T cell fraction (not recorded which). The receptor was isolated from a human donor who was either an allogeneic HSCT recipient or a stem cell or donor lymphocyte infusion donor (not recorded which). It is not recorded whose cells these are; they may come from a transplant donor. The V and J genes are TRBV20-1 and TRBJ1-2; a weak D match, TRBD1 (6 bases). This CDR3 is CSARPQSPDRGYYGYTF. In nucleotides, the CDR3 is TGCAGTGCTAGACCCCAGAGTCCGGACAGAGGATACTATGGCTACACCTTC.